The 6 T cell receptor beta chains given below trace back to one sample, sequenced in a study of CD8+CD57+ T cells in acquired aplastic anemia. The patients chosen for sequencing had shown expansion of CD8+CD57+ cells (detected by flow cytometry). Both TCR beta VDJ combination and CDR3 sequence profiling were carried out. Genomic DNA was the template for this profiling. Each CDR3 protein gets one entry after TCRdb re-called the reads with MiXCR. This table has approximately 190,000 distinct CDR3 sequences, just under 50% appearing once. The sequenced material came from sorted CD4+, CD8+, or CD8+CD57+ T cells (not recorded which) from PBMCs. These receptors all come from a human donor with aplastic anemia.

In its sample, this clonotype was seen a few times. In nucleotides, the CDR3 is TGTGCCAGCGCAACTATCGGCCTCTCAAATACCAAAAACATTCAGTACTTC. Its translation is CASATIGLSNTKNIQYF. The chain carries TRBV6-1 and TRBJ2-4; no clear D gene. V dropped 8 bases and J dropped 2 bases, with 22 bases sitting between them. The V gene's germline CDR1 is MNHNS and CDR2 SASEGT. This CDR3 has 17 residues.

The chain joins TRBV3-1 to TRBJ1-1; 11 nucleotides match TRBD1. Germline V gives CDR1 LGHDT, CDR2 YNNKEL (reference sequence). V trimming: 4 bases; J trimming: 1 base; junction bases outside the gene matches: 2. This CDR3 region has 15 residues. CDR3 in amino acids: CASSLGQGENTEAFF. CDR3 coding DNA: TGTGCCAGCAGCCTGGGACAGGGGGAGAACACTGAAGCTTTCTTT.

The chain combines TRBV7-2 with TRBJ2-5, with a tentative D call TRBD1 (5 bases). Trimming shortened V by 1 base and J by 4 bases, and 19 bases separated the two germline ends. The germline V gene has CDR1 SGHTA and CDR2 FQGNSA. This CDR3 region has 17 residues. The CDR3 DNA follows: TGTGCCAGCAGCTTAGGATGGGGCGACGGTAACCTAGAGACCCAGTACTTC. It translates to CASSLGWGDGNLETQYF.

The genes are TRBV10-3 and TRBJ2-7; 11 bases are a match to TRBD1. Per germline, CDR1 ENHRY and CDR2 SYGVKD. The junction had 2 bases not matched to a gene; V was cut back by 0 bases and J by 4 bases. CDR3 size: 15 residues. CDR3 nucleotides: TGTGCCATCAGTGAGTCCGGGACAGGGGGTTACGAGCAGTACTTC. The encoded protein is CAISESGTGGYEQYF.

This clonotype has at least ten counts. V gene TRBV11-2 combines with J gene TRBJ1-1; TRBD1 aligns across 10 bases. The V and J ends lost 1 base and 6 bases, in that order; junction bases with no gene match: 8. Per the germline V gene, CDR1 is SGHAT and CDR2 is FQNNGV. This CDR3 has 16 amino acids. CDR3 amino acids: CASSLGVGTGDPEAFF. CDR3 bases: TGTGCCAGCAGCTTAGGAGTCGGGACAGGGGACCCTGAAGCTTTCTTT.

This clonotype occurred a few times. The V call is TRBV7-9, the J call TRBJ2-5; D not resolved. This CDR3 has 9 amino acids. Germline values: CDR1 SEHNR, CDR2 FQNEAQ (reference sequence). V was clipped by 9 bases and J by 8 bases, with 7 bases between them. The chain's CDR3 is CARNQTQYF. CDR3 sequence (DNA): TGTGCCAGGAACCAAACCCAGTACTTC.